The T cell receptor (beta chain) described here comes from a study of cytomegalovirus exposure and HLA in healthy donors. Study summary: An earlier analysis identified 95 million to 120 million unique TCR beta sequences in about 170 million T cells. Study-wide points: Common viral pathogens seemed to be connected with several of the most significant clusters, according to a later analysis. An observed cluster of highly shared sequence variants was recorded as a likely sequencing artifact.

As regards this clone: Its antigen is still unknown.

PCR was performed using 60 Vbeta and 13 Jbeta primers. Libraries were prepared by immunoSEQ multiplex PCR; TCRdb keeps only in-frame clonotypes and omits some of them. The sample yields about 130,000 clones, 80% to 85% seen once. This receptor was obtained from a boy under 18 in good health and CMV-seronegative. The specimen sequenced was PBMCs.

The CDR3 DNA is TGTGCCAGCAGCGTAGCTACGGCGGGAGGGGAGCTGTTTTTT. This gives the protein CASSVATAGGELFF. The chain carries TRBV9 and TRBJ2-2; perhaps TRBD2 as D (6 bases). Trimming pared 0 bases from V and 8 bases from J, leaving 11 bases between. CDR1 SGDLS and CDR2 YYNGEE come from the germline V gene. The CDR3 covers 14 residues.